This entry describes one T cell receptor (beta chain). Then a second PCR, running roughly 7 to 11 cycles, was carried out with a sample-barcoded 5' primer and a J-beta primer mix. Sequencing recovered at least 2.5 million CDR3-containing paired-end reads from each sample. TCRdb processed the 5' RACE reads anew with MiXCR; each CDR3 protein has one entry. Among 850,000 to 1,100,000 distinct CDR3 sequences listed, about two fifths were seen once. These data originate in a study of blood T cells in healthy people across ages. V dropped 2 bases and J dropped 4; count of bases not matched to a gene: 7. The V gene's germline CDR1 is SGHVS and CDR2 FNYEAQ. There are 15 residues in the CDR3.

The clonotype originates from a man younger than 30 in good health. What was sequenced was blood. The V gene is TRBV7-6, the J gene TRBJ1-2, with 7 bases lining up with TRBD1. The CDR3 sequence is CASSLSHRGVYGYTF. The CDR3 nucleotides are TGTGCCAGCAGCTTATCCCACAGGGGTGTCTATGGCTACACCTTC.